This is a list of T cell receptor beta chains from one sample in a study of OX40 agonist ivuxolimab in advanced cancers. Using immunoSEQ multiplex PCR, the repertoire was profiled, and TCRdb retains in-frame clones only, with some absent. The sample shows about 40,000 clones, about 85% of them seen only once. Specimen: CD4+ or CD8+ T cells sorted from blood, collected in a trial of the OX40 agonist ivuxolimab. These receptor sequences come from an adult with an advanced solid tumor such as melanoma, head and neck, liver or kidney cancer. Each CDR3 is given with its conserved first and last residue. A D gene is named only where the DNA matches it firmly. Clone size is not always given. Where it is, it says once, few, many or a class for expanded clones.

V gene	D gene	J gene	clone size	CDR3 DNA	CDR3 protein
TRBV4-1	-	TRBJ1-2	-	TGCGCCAGCAGCCAAGATCTGGGGGCGGGATATGGCTACACCTTC	CASSQDLGAGYGYTF
TRBV6-5	-	TRBJ1-1	-	TGTGCCAGCAGTCTAAGAATCACGGGAGGCACTGAAGCTTTCTTT	CASSLRITGGTEAFF
TRBV28	TRBD1	TRBJ2-4	-	TGTGCCAGCCGCGTCGGTACCATTACAGGGGAGTTTGCCAAAAACATTCAGTACTTC	CASRVGTITGEFAKNIQYF
TRBV13	-	TRBJ2-5	-	TGTGCCAGCAGCCCTACGACAGCCCAAGAGACCCAGTACTTC	CASSPTTAQETQYF
TRBV19	-	TRBJ1-5	-	TGTGCCAGCTCAGGTTGGAATCAGCCCCAGCATTTT	CASSGWNQPQHF
TRBV7-6	-	TRBJ1-1	-	TGTGCCAGCAGCTTAGCGGGGGGGGTGAACACTGAAGCTTTCTTT	CASSLAGGVNTEAFF
TRBV27	-	TRBJ2-1	-	TGTGCCAGCAGTTTCACGGGGAACAATGAGCAGTTCTTC	CASSFTGNNEQFF
TRBV4-1	-	TRBJ2-3	-	TGCGCCAGCAGCCAAGATCGGGCACCTAGCACAGATACGCAGTATTTT	CASSQDRAPSTDTQYF
TRBV28	TRBD1	TRBJ1-5	few	TGTGCCACCCGAGCTCCCAGACAGGGGGAGCGACAGCCCCAGCATTTT	CATRAPRQGERQPQHF
TRBV6-5	-	TRBJ1-4	-	TGTGCCAGCAGTTACCTCAGCCCTAATGAAAAACTGTTTTTT	CASSYLSPNEKLFF
TRBV29-1	-	TRBJ1-1	-	TGCAGCGTTGTTGGGCAGAACACTGAAGCTTTCTTT	CSVVGQNTEAFF
TRBV4-1	TRBD1	TRBJ2-7	medium-sized	TGCGCCAGCAGCCAAGGGACAGGGGGAACCTACGAGCAGTACTTC	CASSQGTGGTYEQYF
TRBV9	-	TRBJ2-2	-	TGTGCCAGCAGCGTAGATGGCCGTGGGGGTCCAAACACCGGGGAGCTGTTTTTT	CASSVDGRGGPNTGELFF
TRBV29-1	TRBD1	TRBJ2-1	-	TGCAGCGCTTGGACAGGGAGCAATGAGCAGTTCTTC	CSAWTGSNEQFF